This T cell receptor beta chain was identified during a study of Graves' ophthalmopathy and Graves' hyperthyroidism. Study-level findings and limits: Most thyroid-expanded clonotypes exceeding 0.001 frequency were also found in blood.

Amplified material comprised TCR beta CDR3 regions derived from RNA transcripts. HTBI primers were used in a first-round RT-PCR, which preceded a second-round multiplex PCR. TCRdb independently ran MiXCR on the multiplex PCR reads; one entry per CDR3 protein. This table has under 60,000 distinct CDR3 sequences, approximately 47% appearing once. This clonotype came up many times. Its matching antigen is unknown. The V gene end was trimmed by 5 bases and the J gene end by 6 bases; junction bases not matched to a gene: 3. There are 15 residues in the CDR3. In germline, CDR1 is SGHTA, CDR2 FQGNSA. Other autoimmune disease, uncontrolled infection, pregnancy and lactation led to exclusion. The authors diagnosed from clinical symptoms, serum thyroxine, TRAb, thyroid ultrasound and orbital computed tomography.

The clonotype was recovered from an adult woman with Graves' ophthalmopathy. Sequencing was performed on peripheral blood. This chain links TRBV7-2 with TRBJ2-1, with 14 bases lining up with TRBD2. The CDR3 spells CASSPGLAGGNEQFF. The DNA of the CDR3 is TGTGCCAGCAGCCCCGGACTAGCGGGGGGCAATGAGCAGTTCTTC.